This T cell receptor (beta chain) was identified during a study of shared clonotypes between healthy human individuals. General observations from the study: Clonotypes shared by all four sorted-subset donors had higher generation probabilities than non-shared clonotypes. Among several donors, about 4.6% of naive CD4 clonotypes were found in common.

On this clone itself: The antigen is not known.

This CDR3 region has 14 residues. Per the germline V gene, CDR1 is SGHRS and CDR2 is YFSETQ. Trimming cost V 4 bases and J 2 bases, with 13 bases left between them. The study drew its donors from healthy HIV-negative adults without recent acute infections or vaccinations. Among the donors, all were Caucasian adults who lived in Nashville, Tennessee. The protocol was immunoSEQ multiplex PCR, while the TCRdb copy is restricted to in-frame clones and leaves out a portion. Among approximately 2.1 million clones, more than 80% were seen once, and the ten largest hold about 0.37%. The gene calls are TRBV5-1 and TRBJ2-7, with D possibly matching TRBD1 (5 bases). This sequence originates from a man aged 18 to 29 in good health. Some clones in this sample may be carry-over from other donors' samples. The material sequenced was naive CD4+ T cells from PBMCs. Subset denoted: CD45RA+ positively selected. DNA for the CDR3: TGCGCCAGCAGCCCCCAGGCAGGGCCCTACGAGCAGTACTTC. Protein sequence: CASSPQAGPYEQYF.